These 31 T cell receptor beta chains share one sample of origin, sequenced in a study of CD8 T cells in Susac syndrome. It was with random hexamers that 0.5 to 1 ug RNA was reverse transcribed. One entry per CDR3 protein results from TCRdb running MiXCR on the immunoSEQ multiplex PCR reads. Among roughly 400,000 distinct CDR3 sequences listed, about 85% were seen once. The sample taken for sequencing was CD8+ T cells from PBMCs. The receptors shown here come from a human donor with multiple sclerosis.

The CDR3 loop reads CASSIQGSYEQYF. The CDR3 bases are TGTGCCAGCAGCATCCAGGGGTCCTACGAGCAGTACTTC. The V gene is TRBV5-4, the J gene TRBJ2-7, with D possibly being TRBD1 (6 bases). The CDR3 has 13 amino acids. V lost 4 bases and J 1 base, leaving 9 bases between the germline ends. Germline CDR1 reads SGHNT; CDR2 reads YYREEE (reference sequence).

The genes are TRBV28 and TRBJ2-1; D is unclear. CDR3 size: 15 residues. The germline CDR1 and CDR2 sequences are MDHEN and SYDVKM. V lost 7 bases to trimming and J lost 1 base, with 14 bases between them. CDR3 nucleotide sequence: TGTGCCAGCACCGAAAGCAGTGAATCCTACAATGAGCAGTTCTTC. Its translation is CASTESSESYNEQFF.

V is TRBV27 and J is TRBJ2-1; TRBD1 matches 9 bases. The ends lost 4 bases at V and 4 bases at J; junction bases unmatched: 5. CDR3 length: 15 residues. CDR1 MNHEY and CDR2 SMNVEV come from the germline V gene (reference sequence). In DNA form, the CDR3 reads TGTGCCAGCAGTTACCACAGGGGGCAATACAATGAGCAGTTCTTC. It yields the protein CASSYHRGQYNEQFF.

The CDR3 reads CASSFGEQDAGELFF. CDR3 DNA sequence: TGTGCCAGCAGTTTTGGGGAGCAGGATGCCGGGGAGCTGTTTTTT. This rearrangement joins TRBV28 to TRBJ2-2; TRBD2 might be the D (5 bases). Germline loops: CDR1 MDHEN, CDR2 SYDVKM. Trimming stripped 3 bases from V and 6 bases from J, with 14 bases between. The CDR3 has 15 residues.

Details on this clonotype: One end of the junction fails to match germline, which may point to a read error. The rearrangement links TRBV28 to TRBJ2-2, with D maybe TRBD2 (5 bases). CDR1 and CDR2 from the germline V gene are MDHEN and SYDVKM. This CDR3 is built from 11 residues. In nucleotides, the CDR3 is TGTGCCAGCAGTTTATTCCGGGAACTGTTTTTT. Translated, it gives CASSLFRELFF.

CDR3 protein: CASRNDRTYEQYF. CDR3 bases: TGTGCCAGCAGAAACGACAGAACCTACGAGCAGTACTTC. This chain uses TRBV12-3 or TRBV12-4 with TRBJ2-7, with a weak D call TRBD1 (5 bases). V lost 6 bases and J lost 2, with 11 bases in between. The CDR3 has 13 residues.

The sample holds one count of this clonotype. This sequence joins TRBV4-1 and TRBJ2-5; D possibly corresponds to TRBD2 (6 bases). The CDR3 contains 15 residues. V lost 0 bases, J lost 4 bases, and 12 bases lay in between. Per germline, CDR1 MGHRA and CDR2 YSYEKL. The CDR3: CASSQEPGTVETQYF. CDR3 DNA: TGCGCCAGCAGCCAAGAACCCGGGACTGTAGAGACCCAGTACTTC.

The J gene is TRBJ1-2, the V gene TRBV3-1; no firm D call. Germline CDR1 is LGHDT and CDR2 is YNNKEL (reference sequence). V was pared by 1 base and J by 2 bases, with 11 bases between. The CDR3 has 15 amino acids. In DNA form, the CDR3 reads TGTGCCAGCAGCCAAGTACCGGTATCGAACTATGGCTACACCTTC. Amino acid sequence: CASSQVPVSNYGYTF. The full variable domain, in which reference TRBV3-1 and TRBJ1-2 provide the parts outside the CDR3, is DTAVSQTPKYLVTQMGNDKSIKCEQNLGHDTMYWYKQDSKKFLKIMFSYNNKELIINETVPNRFSPKSPDKAHLNLHINSLELGDSAVYFCASSQVPVSNYGYTFGSGTRLTVV.

The V gene is TRBV9, the J gene TRBJ1-6; 8 bases align to TRBD1. CDR1 is SGDLS, CDR2 YYNGEE, per germline. The CDR3 is made up of 14 amino acids. V was pared by 5 bases and J by 9 bases, with 7 bases of the junction left unmatched. The CDR3 bases are TGTGCCAGCAGATCCGGGACAGGTGTTTCACCCCTCCACTTT. This encodes CASRSGTGVSPLHF.

CDR3 in DNA: TGTGCCATCTCCCCCGGACACGAGTACGAGCAGTACTTC. It translates to CAISPGHEYEQYF. The J gene is TRBJ2-7, the V gene TRBV28, with D tentatively TRBD1 (5 bases). The CDR3 extends over 13 amino acids. Trimming removed 10 bases from V and 4 bases from J, with 17 bases in between. Germline V CDR1 and CDR2: MDHEN, SYDVKM. The variable domain in full, with the rest retrieved from reference TRBV28 and TRBJ2-7, is DVKVTQSSRYLVKRTGEKVFLECVQDMDHENMFWYRQDPGLGLRLIYFSYDVKMKEKGDIPEGYSVSREKKERFSLILESASTNQTSMYLCAISPGHEYEQYFGPGTRLTVT.

This chain joins TRBV11-2 and TRBJ1-1, with a tentative D call TRBD1 (5 bases). V lost 4 bases and J 3 bases, leaving 21 bases between the germline ends. The CDR3 length is 17 residues. CDR1 and CDR2 from the germline V gene are SGHAT and FQNNGV. The CDR3 DNA follows: TGTGCCAGCAGCTCGTGGGGGACCCCAGAAACCTACACTGAAGCTTTCTTT. As protein: CASSSWGTPETYTEAFF.

CDR3 coding DNA: TGTGCCACTACGAAGGGGGGGTACACCGGGATGCTGTTTTTT. Translating gives CATTKGGYTGMLFF. The chain joins TRBV27 to TRBJ2-2, with D possibly TRBD2 on 7 matching bases. This CDR3 is built from 14 residues. With 10 bases removed from V and 13 bases from J, the gap between germline ends came to 25 bases. Germline CDR1 is MNHEY and CDR2 is SMNVEV (reference sequence).

The chain is built from TRBV7-6 and TRBJ1-2; D call uncertain. This CDR3 spans 13 amino acids. CDR1 is SGHVS, CDR2 FNYEAQ, per germline. Between the trimmed V and J ends, which lost 4 bases and 3 bases, there was a span of 9 bases. DNA of the CDR3: TGTGCCAGCAGCTCATCCCCCGACTATGGCTACACCTTC. Translated, it gives CASSSSPDYGYTF. Full variable domain (rest looked up from reference TRBV7-6 and TRBJ1-2): GAGVSQSPRYKVTKRGQDVALRCDPISGHVSLYWYRQALGQGPEFLTYFNYEAQQDKSGLPNDRFSAERPEGSISTLTIQRTEQRDSAMYRCASSSSPDYGYTFGSGTRLTVV.

The chain links TRBV27 to TRBJ1-2; D may be TRBD1 (6 bases). CDR3 size: 18 residues. The germline V and J ends were trimmed by 0 bases and 6 bases, with 23 bases remaining between them. Looked up from germline, CDR1 is MNHEY and CDR2 is SMNVEV (reference sequence). The CDR3 DNA reads TGTGCCAGCAGTTTATCGGGACAAGGGGACGCGACCCAGGATGGCTACACCTTC. Protein: CASSLSGQGDATQDGYTF.

The V call is TRBV14, the J call TRBJ1-4; D call uncertain. CDR3 length equals 12 residues. Germline CDR1 SGHDN, CDR2 FVKESK. V gave up 3 bases and J gave up 8 bases, with 7 bases separating them. CDR3 coding DNA: TGTGCCAGCAGCCATCAAGACGAAAAACTGTTTTTT. Amino acid sequence: CASSHQDEKLFF.

Here the CDR3 reads CSVEGTSVITDTQYF. Written as DNA, the CDR3 is TGCAGCGTTGAGGGGACTAGCGTAATCACAGATACGCAGTATTTT. The V gene is TRBV29-1, the J gene TRBJ2-3; TRBD2 matches 10 bases. The CDR3 consists of 15 residues. Trimming at V came to 3 bases and at J to 2 bases, leaving 5 bases not matched to a gene. The germline V gene has CDR1 SQVTM and CDR2 ANQGSEA.

The chain joins TRBV10-2 to TRBJ2-1; D is ambiguous. The CDR3 totals 14 residues. CDR1 is WSHSY, CDR2 SAAADI, per germline. Trimming removed 1 base from V and 5 bases from J, with 9 bases in between. CDR3 DNA: TGCGCCAGCAGTGAGTTAGGCCAACACAATGAGCAGTTCTTC. Amino acid sequence: CASSELGQHNEQFF.

CDR3 DNA: TGTGCCAGCAAAGGAACCGATAATTATGGCTACACCTTC. Amino acids: CASKGTDNYGYTF. The chain links TRBV28 to TRBJ1-2; D gene ambiguous. V shed 7 bases and J shed 5 bases, with 14 bases lying between them. Germline CDR1 MDHEN, CDR2 SYDVKM. This CDR3 region has 13 residues.

This chain joins TRBV10-1 and TRBJ2-2, with 10 bases fitting TRBD1. Germline CDR1 reads WNHNN; CDR2 reads SYGVQD (reference sequence). This CDR3 is built from 16 residues. The junction had 4 bases not matched to a gene; V was cut back by 0 bases and J by 6 bases. The CDR3 here is CASSESDRGFPGELFF. The CDR3 nucleotides are TGCGCCAGCAGTGAGTCGGACAGGGGGTTTCCCGGGGAGCTGTTTTTT.

V gene TRBV6-6 combines with J gene TRBJ2-1, with a tentative D call TRBD1 (5 bases). V was trimmed by 6 bases and J by 8 bases, leaving 14 bases between them. This CDR3 region has 13 residues. Looked up from germline, CDR1 is MNHNY and CDR2 is SVGAGI (reference sequence). Written as DNA, the CDR3 is TGTGCCAGCAGCCCCCTTCTCAGGGATGAGCAGTTCTTC. It yields the protein CASSPLLRDEQFF.

This sequence joins TRBV29-1 and TRBJ1-2, with TRBD1 identical over 11 bases. The CDR3 runs 14 residues. V lost 4 bases, J lost 2 bases, and 3 bases stayed unmatched. Germline CDR1 reads SQVTM; CDR2 reads ANQGSEA. The CDR3 reads CSVGRTGGNYGYTF. In DNA form, the CDR3 reads TGCAGCGTTGGGAGGACAGGGGGCAACTATGGCTACACCTTC.

This sequence joins TRBV6-6 and TRBJ2-3, with D unresolved. Germline CDR1 is MNHNY and CDR2 is SVGAGI (reference sequence). Trimming stripped 7 bases from V and 2 bases from J, with 13 bases between. The CDR3 sequence is 14 residues long. The CDR3 reads CASTTLSSTDTQYF. The CDR3 DNA reads TGTGCCAGCACCACACTCTCCTCCACAGATACGCAGTATTTT.

The V call is TRBV29-1, the J call TRBJ2-7; 7 bases match TRBD1. Germline V CDR1 and CDR2: SQVTM, ANQGSEA. The CDR3 has 13 residues. Germline trimming cut 4 bases from V and 3 bases from J; bases unmatched to any gene: 6. In DNA form, the CDR3 reads TGCAGCGTTGTGGGGACAGAGAGCTACGAGCAGTACTTC. Its protein product is CSVVGTESYEQYF.

The chain has TRBV19 and TRBJ2-7; either TRBD1 or TRBD2 may fit D (5 bases each). Trimming pared 3 bases from V and 2 bases from J, leaving 11 bases between. Germline CDR1 LNHDA, CDR2 SQIVND (reference sequence). This CDR3 is built from 14 residues. CDR3 region: CASSILPGPYEQYF. In nucleotides, the CDR3 is TGTGCCAGTAGTATTCTCCCGGGGCCCTACGAGCAGTACTTC.

The rearrangement links TRBV29-1 to TRBJ1-2, with 9 bases lining up with TRBD1. J lost 6 bases, V lost 2 bases, and 10 bases had no gene match. There are 15 residues in the CDR3. Germline V gene data show CDR1 as SQVTM and CDR2 as ANQGSEA. CDR3 DNA: TGCAGCGTTGAAAAAACAGGGGGCATCGTTGATGGCTACACCTTC. Translated, it gives CSVEKTGGIVDGYTF.

The V and J genes are TRBV30 and TRBJ1-1; 8 nucleotides agree with TRBD1. CDR1 and CDR2 (germline): GTSNPN, SVGIG (reference sequence). J gave up 5 bases and V 2 bases, and 7 bases lay outside the gene matches. This CDR3 has 14 residues. This CDR3 reads CAWSLTGGGTEAFF. The CDR3 nucleotides read TGTGCCTGGAGTCTAACAGGGGGGGGTACTGAAGCTTTCTTT.

Comment on this clonotype: Sequence at one end of the junction differs from germline and may be a read error. This sequence joins TRBV2 and TRBJ2-7; D unclear. This CDR3 has 13 amino acids. Germline loops: CDR1 SNHLY, CDR2 FYNNEI. As DNA, the CDR3 is TGTGCCAGCAGTGTGGCCATTTCCTCCGAGCAGTACTTC. This encodes CASSVAISSEQYF.

This rearrangement joins TRBV5-1 to TRBJ2-7; the D is unclear. Germline lookup yields CDR1 SGHRS and CDR2 YFSETQ. V lost 3 bases and J 5 bases, leaving 9 bases between the germline ends. This CDR3 has 12 residues. The CDR3 DNA is TGCGCCAGCAGCTCCTACACGGACGAGCAGTACTTC. It codes for CASSSYTDEQYF. Together with reference TRBV5-1 and TRBJ2-7, the CDR3 gives the full variable domain: KAGVTQTPRYLIKTRGQQVTLSCSPISGHRSVSWYQQTPGQGLQFLFEYFSETQRNKGNFPGRFSGRQFSNSRSEMNVSTLELGDSALYLCASSSYTDEQYFGPGTRLTVT.

The V call is TRBV27, the J call TRBJ2-7; D possibly matches TRBD1 or TRBD2 (5 bases each). Germline loops: CDR1 MNHEY, CDR2 SMNVEV (reference sequence). The CDR3 has 14 residues. V shed 2 bases and J shed 3 bases, with 11 bases lying between them. CDR3 sequence reads: CASSLRDRLYEQYF. The DNA of the CDR3 is TGTGCCAGCAGTTTACGGGACCGACTCTACGAGCAGTACTTC.

J is TRBJ1-2 and V is TRBV30, with D possibly matching TRBD1 (5 bases). The CDR3 contains 14 residues. V gave up 3 bases and J gave up 2 bases, with 13 bases separating them. CDR1 is GTSNPN and CDR2 is SVGIG in the germline V gene (reference sequence). The CDR3 loop is CAWSVPGLNYGYTF. Here the CDR3 DNA reads TGTGCCTGGAGCGTTCCGGGACTGAACTATGGCTACACCTTC.

This clonotype has more than one count but fewer than ten. The V and J genes are TRBV6-1 and TRBJ2-7; D gene ambiguous. CDR1 is MNHNS and CDR2 is SASEGT in the germline V gene. V shed 2 bases and J shed 3 bases, with 8 bases lying between them. The CDR3 totals 13 residues. As DNA, the CDR3 is TGTGCCAGCAGTGAATTGGGCAGCTACGAGCAGTACTTC. Encoded protein: CASSELGSYEQYF.